The subject of this entry is one T cell receptor beta chain. Method: immunoSEQ multiplex PCR; TCRdb's copy keeps in-frame clones and lacks some. The sample includes 200,000 to 250,000 clones, around 90% of them seen just once. These data come from a study of blood T cell repertoires in COVID-19. On the study more broadly: Specimens from acute and convalescent COVID-19 originated in the United States, Italy and Spain. From T cells, B-cell-depleted T cells, or PBMCs came the material, which was cDNA or gDNA.

The V gene's germline CDR1 is LGHDT and CDR2 YNNKEL (reference sequence). There are 17 residues in the CDR3. V was shortened by 4 bases and J by 2 bases, with 19 bases between the two germline ends. The study assigned cohorts using participant-reported clinical history. Shortly before study entry, within 2 weeks, exposed participants had met a COVID-19 case. Material for sequencing was PBMCs or T cells enriched from blood (not recorded which). The sequence was obtained from a young man who had been exposed to COVID-19. V gene TRBV3-1 (or the pseudogene TRBV3-2) combines with J gene TRBJ2-3; possibly TRBD1 for D (6 bases). CDR3 sequence: CASSPDYPGDNTDTQYF. As DNA, the CDR3 is TGTGCCAGCAGCCCCGATTATCCCGGGGACAACACAGATACGCAGTATTTT.